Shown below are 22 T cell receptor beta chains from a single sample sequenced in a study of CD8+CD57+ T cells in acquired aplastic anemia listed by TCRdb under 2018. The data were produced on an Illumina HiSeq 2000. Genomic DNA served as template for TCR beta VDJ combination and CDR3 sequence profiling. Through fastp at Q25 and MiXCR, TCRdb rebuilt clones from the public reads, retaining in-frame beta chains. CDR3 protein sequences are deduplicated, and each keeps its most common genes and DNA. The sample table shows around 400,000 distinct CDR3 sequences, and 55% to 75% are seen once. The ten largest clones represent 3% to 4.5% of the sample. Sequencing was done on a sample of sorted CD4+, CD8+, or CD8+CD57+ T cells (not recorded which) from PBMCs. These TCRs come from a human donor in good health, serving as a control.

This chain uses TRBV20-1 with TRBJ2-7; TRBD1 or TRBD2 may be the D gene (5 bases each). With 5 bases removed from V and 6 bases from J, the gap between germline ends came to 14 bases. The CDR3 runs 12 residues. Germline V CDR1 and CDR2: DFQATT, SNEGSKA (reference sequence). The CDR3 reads CSAGDDPAEQYF. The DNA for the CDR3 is TGCAGTGCTGGGGACGACCCGGCCGAGCAGTACTTC.

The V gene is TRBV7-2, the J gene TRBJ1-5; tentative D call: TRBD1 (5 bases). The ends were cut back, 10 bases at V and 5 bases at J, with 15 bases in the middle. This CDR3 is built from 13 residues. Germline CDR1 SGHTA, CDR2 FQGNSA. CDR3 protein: CATESQGHQPQHF. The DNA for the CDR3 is TGTGCCACCGAGAGCCAGGGTCATCAGCCCCAGCATTTT.

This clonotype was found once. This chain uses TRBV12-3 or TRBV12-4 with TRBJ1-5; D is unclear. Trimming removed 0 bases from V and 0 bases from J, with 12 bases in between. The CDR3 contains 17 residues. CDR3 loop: CASSLAVRQDSNQPQHF. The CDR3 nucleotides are TGTGCCAGCAGTTTAGCAGTGCGGCAGGATAGCAATCAGCCCCAGCATTTT.

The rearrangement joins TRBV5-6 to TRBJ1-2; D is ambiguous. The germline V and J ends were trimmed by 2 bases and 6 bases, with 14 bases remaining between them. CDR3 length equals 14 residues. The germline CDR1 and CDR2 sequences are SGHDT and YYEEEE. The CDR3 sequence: CASSFLGRSDGYTF. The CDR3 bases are TGTGCCAGCAGCTTTCTAGGCCGCTCTGATGGCTACACCTTC.

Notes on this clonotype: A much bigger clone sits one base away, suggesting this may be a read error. This CDR3 is CASSLGLRVAGAFF. In DNA, the CDR3 is TGTGCCAGCAGCTTAGGTCTCAGGGTGGCTGGAGCTTTCTTT. The rearrangement links TRBV11-3 to TRBJ1-1; D is perhaps TRBD1 (5 bases). CDR3 length: 14 amino acids. The V gene lost 1 base and the J gene lost 10 bases, with 16 bases spanning the gap. In germline, CDR1 is SGHNT, CDR2 YENEEA. The full variable domain, its missing parts supplied by reference TRBV11-3 and TRBJ1-1, is EAGVVQSPRYKIIEKKQPVAFWCNPISGHNTLYWYLQNLGQGPELLIRYENEEAVDDSQLPKDRFSAERLKGVDSTLKIQPAELGDSAVYLCASSLGLRVAGAFFGQGTRLTVV.

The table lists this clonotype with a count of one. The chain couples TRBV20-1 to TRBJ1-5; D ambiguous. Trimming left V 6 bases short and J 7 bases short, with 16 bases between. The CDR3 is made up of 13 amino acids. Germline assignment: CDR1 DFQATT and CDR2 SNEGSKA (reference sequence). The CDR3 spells CSALGQVGQPQHF. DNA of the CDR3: TGCAGTGCCCTCGGGCAGGTCGGCCAGCCCCAGCATTTT.

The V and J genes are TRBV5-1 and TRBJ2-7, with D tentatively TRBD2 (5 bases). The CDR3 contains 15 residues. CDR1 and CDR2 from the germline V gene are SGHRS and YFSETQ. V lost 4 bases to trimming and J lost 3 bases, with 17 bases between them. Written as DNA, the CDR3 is TGCGCCAGCAGCGGTGGTTGGGAGATGAACTACGAGCAGTACTTC. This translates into CASSGGWEMNYEQYF. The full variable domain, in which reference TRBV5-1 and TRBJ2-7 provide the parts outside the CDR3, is KAGVTQTPRYLIKTRGQQVTLSCSPISGHRSVSWYQQTPGQGLQFLFEYFSETQRNKGNFPGRFSGRQFSNSRSEMNVSTLELGDSALYLCASSGGWEMNYEQYFGPGTRLTVT.

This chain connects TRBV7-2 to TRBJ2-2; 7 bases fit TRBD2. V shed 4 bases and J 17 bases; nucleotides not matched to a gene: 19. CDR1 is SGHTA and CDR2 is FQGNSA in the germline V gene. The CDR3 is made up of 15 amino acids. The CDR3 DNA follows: TGTGCCAGCAGCTCCGAGGGAGGGGATCAGCCCCAGCATTTTTTT. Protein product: CASSSEGGDQPQHFF.

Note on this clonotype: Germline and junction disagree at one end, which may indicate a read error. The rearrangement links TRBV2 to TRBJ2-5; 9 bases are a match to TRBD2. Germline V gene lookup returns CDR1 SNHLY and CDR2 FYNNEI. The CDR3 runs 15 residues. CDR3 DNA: TGTGCCAGCAGTGGGCCTAGCGGGGCGACAGAGGCCCAGTACTTC. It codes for CASSGPSGATEAQYF.

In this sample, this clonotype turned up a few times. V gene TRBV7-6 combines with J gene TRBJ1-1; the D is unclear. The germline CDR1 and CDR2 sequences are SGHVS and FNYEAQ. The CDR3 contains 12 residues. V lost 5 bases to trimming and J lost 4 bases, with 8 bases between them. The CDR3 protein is CASSRSGTEAFF. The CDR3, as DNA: TGTGCCAGCAGCAGATCTGGCACTGAAGCTTTCTTT.

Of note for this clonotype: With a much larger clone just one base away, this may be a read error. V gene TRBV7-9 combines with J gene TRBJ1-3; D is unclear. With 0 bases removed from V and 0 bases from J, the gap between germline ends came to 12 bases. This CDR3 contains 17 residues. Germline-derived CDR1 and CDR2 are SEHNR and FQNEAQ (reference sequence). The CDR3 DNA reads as TGTGCCAGCAGCTTAGCTTTAGGGCGCCACTCTGGAAACACCATATATTTT. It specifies CASSLALGRHSGNTIYF.

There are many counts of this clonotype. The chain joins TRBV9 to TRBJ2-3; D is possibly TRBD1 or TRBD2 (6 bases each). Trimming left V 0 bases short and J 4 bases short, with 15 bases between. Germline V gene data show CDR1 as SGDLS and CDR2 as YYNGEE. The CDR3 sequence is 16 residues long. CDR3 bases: TGTGCCAGCAGCGTAGGATCGGGGGACAACTCAGATACGCAGTATTTT. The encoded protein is CASSVGSGDNSDTQYF.

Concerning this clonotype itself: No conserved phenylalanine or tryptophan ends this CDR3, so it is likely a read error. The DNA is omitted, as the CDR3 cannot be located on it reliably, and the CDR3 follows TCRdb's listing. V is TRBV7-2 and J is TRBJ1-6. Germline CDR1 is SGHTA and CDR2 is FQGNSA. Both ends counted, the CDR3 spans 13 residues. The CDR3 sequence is CASRRGALQEPQY.

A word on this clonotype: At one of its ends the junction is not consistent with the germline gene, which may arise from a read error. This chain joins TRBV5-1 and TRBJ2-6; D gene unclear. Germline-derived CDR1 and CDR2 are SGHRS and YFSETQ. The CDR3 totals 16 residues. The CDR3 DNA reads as TGTGCCAGCAGCCTCGGCGCAGTCGCTGCGGCCAACGTCCTGACTTTC. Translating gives CASSLGAVAAANVLTF. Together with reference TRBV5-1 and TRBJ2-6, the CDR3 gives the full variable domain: KAGVTQTPRYLIKTRGQQVTLSCSPISGHRSVSWYQQTPGQGLQFLFEYFSETQRNKGNFPGRFSGRQFSNSRSEMNVSTLELGDSALYLCASSLGAVAAANVLTFGAGSRLTVL.

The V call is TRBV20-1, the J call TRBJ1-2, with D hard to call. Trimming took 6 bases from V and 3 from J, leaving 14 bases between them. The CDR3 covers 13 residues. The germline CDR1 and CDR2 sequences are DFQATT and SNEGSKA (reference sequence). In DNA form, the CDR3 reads TGCAGTGCCCTAACGACCGTTGACTATGGCTACACCTTC. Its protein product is CSALTTVDYGYTF.

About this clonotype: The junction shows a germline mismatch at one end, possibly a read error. CDR3 residues: CASSRLNGAEVFF. Here the CDR3 DNA reads TGTGCCAGCAGCCGTCTCAATGGGGCTGAAGTTTTCTTT. The chain joins TRBV7-3 to TRBJ1-1; a possible D gene is TRBD1 (5 bases). The CDR3 consists of 13 residues. CDR1 is SGHTA, CDR2 FQGTGA, per germline.

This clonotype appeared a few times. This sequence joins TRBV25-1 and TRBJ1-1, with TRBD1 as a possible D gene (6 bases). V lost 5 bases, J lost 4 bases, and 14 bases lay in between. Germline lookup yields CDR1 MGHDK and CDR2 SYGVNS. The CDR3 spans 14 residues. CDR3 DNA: TGTGCCAGCAGTTCACACAGGGAGGGCACTGAAGCTTTCTTT. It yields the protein CASSSHREGTEAFF.

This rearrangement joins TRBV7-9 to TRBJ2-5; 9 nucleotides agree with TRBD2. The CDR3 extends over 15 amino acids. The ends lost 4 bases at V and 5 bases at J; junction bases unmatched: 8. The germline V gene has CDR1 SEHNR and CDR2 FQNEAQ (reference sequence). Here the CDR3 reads CASSSRAGGSETQYF. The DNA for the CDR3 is TGTGCCAGCAGCTCTAGGGCGGGGGGGTCCGAGACCCAGTACTTC.

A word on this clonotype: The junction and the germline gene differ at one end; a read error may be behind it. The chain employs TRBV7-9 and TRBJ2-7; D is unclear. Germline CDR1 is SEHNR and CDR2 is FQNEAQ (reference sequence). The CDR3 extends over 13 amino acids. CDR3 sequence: CASSLAMLSPPFW. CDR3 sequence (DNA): TGTGCCAGCAGCTTAGCAATGCTCTCCCCGCCGTTTTGG.

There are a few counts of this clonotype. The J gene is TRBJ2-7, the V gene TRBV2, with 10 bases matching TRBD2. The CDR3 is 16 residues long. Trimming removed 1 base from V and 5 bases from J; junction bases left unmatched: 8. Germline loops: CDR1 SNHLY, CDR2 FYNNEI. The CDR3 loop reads CASSEVPAGGRNEQYF. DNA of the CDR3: TGTGCCAGCAGTGAAGTGCCAGCGGGAGGGCGGAACGAGCAGTACTTC.

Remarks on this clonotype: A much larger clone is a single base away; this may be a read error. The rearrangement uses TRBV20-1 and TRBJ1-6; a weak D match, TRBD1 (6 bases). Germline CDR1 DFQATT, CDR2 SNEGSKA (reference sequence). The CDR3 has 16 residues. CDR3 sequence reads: CSARDGWQGNNSPPHF. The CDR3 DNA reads TGCAGTGCTAGAGATGGGTGGCAGGGGAATAATTCACCCCCCCACTTT.

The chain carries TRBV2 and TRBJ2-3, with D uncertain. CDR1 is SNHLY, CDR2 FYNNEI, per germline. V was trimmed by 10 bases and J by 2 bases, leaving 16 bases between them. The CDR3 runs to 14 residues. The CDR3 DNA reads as TGTGCCACACGGGCGCCCTGCATCACAGATACGCAGTATTTT. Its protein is CATRAPCITDTQYF.